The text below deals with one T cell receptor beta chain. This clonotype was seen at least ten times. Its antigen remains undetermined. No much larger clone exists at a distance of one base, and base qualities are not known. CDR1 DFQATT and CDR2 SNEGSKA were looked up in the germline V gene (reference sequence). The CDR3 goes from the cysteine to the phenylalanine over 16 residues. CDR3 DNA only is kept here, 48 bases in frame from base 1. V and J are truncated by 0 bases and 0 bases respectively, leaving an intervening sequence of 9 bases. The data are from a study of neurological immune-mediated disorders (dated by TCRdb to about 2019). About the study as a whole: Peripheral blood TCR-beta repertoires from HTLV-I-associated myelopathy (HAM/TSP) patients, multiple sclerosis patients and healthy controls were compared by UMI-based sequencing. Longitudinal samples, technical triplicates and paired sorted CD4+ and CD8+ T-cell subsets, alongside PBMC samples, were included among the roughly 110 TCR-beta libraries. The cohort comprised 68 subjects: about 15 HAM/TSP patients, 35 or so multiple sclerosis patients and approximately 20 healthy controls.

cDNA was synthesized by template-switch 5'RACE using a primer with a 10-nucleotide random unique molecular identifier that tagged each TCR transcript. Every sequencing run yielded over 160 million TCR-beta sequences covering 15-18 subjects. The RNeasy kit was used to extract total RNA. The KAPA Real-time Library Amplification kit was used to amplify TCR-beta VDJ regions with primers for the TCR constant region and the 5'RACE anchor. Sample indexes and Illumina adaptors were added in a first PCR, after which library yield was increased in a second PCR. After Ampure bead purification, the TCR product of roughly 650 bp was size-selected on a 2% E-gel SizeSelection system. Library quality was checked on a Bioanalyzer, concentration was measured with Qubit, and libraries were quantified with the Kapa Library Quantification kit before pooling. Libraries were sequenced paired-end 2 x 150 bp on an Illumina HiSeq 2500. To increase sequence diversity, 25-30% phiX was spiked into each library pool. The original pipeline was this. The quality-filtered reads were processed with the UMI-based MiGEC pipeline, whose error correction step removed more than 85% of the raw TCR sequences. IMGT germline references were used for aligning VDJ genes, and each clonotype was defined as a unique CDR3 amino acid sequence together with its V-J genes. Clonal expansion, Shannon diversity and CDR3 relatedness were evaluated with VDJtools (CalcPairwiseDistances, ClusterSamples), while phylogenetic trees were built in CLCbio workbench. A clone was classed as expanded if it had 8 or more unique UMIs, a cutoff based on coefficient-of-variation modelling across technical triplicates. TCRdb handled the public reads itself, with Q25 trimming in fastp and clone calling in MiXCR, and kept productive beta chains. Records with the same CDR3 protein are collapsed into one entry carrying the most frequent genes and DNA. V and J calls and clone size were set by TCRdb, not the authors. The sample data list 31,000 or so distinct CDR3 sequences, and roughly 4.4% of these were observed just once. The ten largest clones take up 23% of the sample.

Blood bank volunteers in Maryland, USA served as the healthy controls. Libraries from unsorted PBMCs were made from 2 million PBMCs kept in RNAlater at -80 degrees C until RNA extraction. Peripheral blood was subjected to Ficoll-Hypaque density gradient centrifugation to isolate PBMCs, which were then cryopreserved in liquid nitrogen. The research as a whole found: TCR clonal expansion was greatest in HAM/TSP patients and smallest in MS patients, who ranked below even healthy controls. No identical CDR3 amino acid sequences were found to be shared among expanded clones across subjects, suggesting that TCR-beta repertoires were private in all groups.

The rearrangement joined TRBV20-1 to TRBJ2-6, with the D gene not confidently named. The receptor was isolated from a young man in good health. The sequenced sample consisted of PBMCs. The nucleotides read TGCAGTGCTAGAGATTTATCGACCTCTGGGGCCAACGTCCTGACTTTC. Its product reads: CSARDLSTSGANVLTF.